This T cell receptor beta chain was recorded in a study of CD8 T cells in ankylosing spondylitis. This clonotype was recorded many times. 5'-RACE, quantitative and with molecular barcodes, yielded the TCR beta libraries. In TCRdb, the 5' RACE reads were re-called with MiXCR into one record per CDR3 protein. The repertoire consists of roughly 120,000 distinct CDR3 sequences, with around 13% occurring once and the leading ten covering 3%. The germline gives CDR1 MNHEY, CDR2 SMNVEV (reference sequence). The CDR3 loop spans 12 amino acids. V was cut by 8 bases and J by 4 bases, with 11 bases left in between.

The clonotype originates from a female donor with ankylosing spondylitis or in good health (not recorded which). Sequenced sample: blood, either unsorted or a sorted T cell fraction (not recorded which). The chain is built from TRBV27 and TRBJ1-2; D gene uncertain. CDR3 region: CASRIGLYGYTF. The CDR3 region has the DNA TGTGCCAGCCGCATAGGTCTCTATGGCTACACCTTC.